A selection of T cell receptor beta chains follows, all from one sample in a study of blood T cell repertoires in COVID-19. Libraries were prepared by immunoSEQ multiplex PCR; TCRdb keeps only in-frame clonotypes and omits some of them. Among about 470,000 clones listed, about nine tenths were seen once. Sequenced sample: PBMCs or T cells enriched from blood (not recorded which). Every receptor here comes from a woman between 18 and 29 years old who had recovered from COVID-19. The CDR3 runs from the conserved cysteine through the conserved F or W. The D gene is left open where the match is weak. Clone sizes are given selectively: once, few, many, or a class where the clone is expanded.

CDR3 protein: CASSLFGTQYF
CDR3 DNA: TGTGCCAGCAGTTTGTTCGGGACCCAGTACTTC
V gene: TRBV12-3/TRBV12-4
D gene: NA
clone size: NA
J gene: TRBJ2-5

CDR3 protein: CASSLGLEKETQYF
CDR3 DNA: TGCGCCAGCAGCCTCGGACTAGAGAAAGAGACCCAGTACTTC
V gene: TRBV4-1
D gene: TRBD2
clone size: NA
J gene: TRBJ2-5

CDR3 protein: CASSLDENSPLHF
CDR3 DNA: TGCGCCAGCAGCTTGGATGAGAATTCACCCCTCCACTTT
V gene: TRBV5-1
D gene: NA
clone size: once
J gene: TRBJ1-6

CDR3 protein: CASSLDREQDEQYF
CDR3 DNA: TGTGCCAGCAGCTTAGACAGGGAACAAGACGAGCAGTACTTC
V gene: TRBV7-2
D gene: NA
clone size: NA
J gene: TRBJ2-7

CDR3 protein: CASSPPVGSGTDTQYF
CDR3 DNA: TGTGCCAGCTCACCACCGGTTGGTAGCGGCACAGATACGCAGTATTTT
V gene: TRBV18
D gene: NA
clone size: NA
J gene: TRBJ2-3

CDR3 protein: CAISERGDYGYTF
CDR3 DNA: TGTGCCATCAGTGAACGGGGGGACTATGGCTACACCTTC
V gene: TRBV10-3
D gene: NA
clone size: NA
J gene: TRBJ1-2

CDR3 protein: CASSPSRGTGNEKLFF
CDR3 DNA: TGTGCCAGCAGTCCCAGCCGGGGGACGGGTAATGAAAAACTGTTTTTT
V gene: TRBV25-1
D gene: NA
clone size: NA
J gene: TRBJ1-4

CDR3 protein: CAWSVERTEAFF
CDR3 DNA: TGTGCCTGGAGTGTGGAGCGGACTGAAGCTTTCTTT
V gene: TRBV30
D gene: NA
clone size: NA
J gene: TRBJ1-1

CDR3 protein: CASSAGRQETQYF
CDR3 DNA: TGTGCCAGCAGTGCTGGCCGCCAAGAGACCCAGTACTTC
V gene: TRBV2
D gene: NA
clone size: NA
J gene: TRBJ2-5

CDR3 protein: CASSVTGMTGNTIYF
CDR3 DNA: TGTGCCAGCAGCGTAACAGGGATGACCGGAAACACCATATATTTT
V gene: TRBV9
D gene: NA
clone size: NA
J gene: TRBJ1-3

CDR3 protein: CAWTTGRPPLHF
CDR3 DNA: TGTGCCTGGACGACAGGGCGGCCACCCCTCCACTTT
V gene: TRBV30
D gene: TRBD1
clone size: NA
J gene: TRBJ1-6

CDR3 protein: CATTWGGGLHQTQYF
CDR3 DNA: TGTGCCACCACCTGGGGGGGAGGACTTCACCAGACCCAGTACTTC
V gene: TRBV28
D gene: TRBD2
clone size: NA
J gene: TRBJ2-5

CDR3 protein: CASSGGLAGGHHTQYF
CDR3 DNA: TGTGCCAGCAGCGGTGGACTAGCGGGGGGGCATCATACGCAGTATTTT
V gene: TRBV2
D gene: TRBD2
clone size: NA
J gene: TRBJ2-3

CDR3 protein: CASRHGNSPLHF
CDR3 DNA: TGTGCCAGCAGACACGGGAATTCACCCCTCCACTTT
V gene: TRBV6-5
D gene: NA
clone size: NA
J gene: TRBJ1-6

CDR3 protein: CASSYSRRIGEQYF
CDR3 DNA: TGTGCCAGCAGTTACTCGAGGAGGATAGGCGAGCAGTACTTC
V gene: TRBV6-5
D gene: NA
clone size: NA
J gene: TRBJ2-7

CDR3 protein: CASRPRTGNTEAFF
CDR3 DNA: TGTGCCAGCAGACCGCGGACAGGCAACACTGAAGCTTTCTTT
V gene: TRBV28
D gene: TRBD1
clone size: NA
J gene: TRBJ1-1

CDR3 protein: CAWTPYRATNEKLFF
CDR3 DNA: TGTGCCTGGACCCCTTACCGAGCAACTAATGAAAAACTGTTTTTT
V gene: TRBV30
D gene: NA
clone size: few
J gene: TRBJ1-4

CDR3 protein: CASSQGSGGNYGYTF
CDR3 DNA: TGCGCCAGCAGCCAAGGATCAGGGGGAAACTATGGCTACACCTTC
V gene: TRBV4-1
D gene: TRBD1
clone size: NA
J gene: TRBJ1-2

CDR3 protein: CASSPDRSYSPLHF
CDR3 DNA: TGTGCCAGCAGCCCGGACAGGAGTTATTCACCCCTCCACTTT
V gene: TRBV5-4
D gene: TRBD1
clone size: NA
J gene: TRBJ1-6

CDR3 protein: CASSLPGFPDTQYF
CDR3 DNA: TGTGCCAGCAGTTTACCGGGGTTTCCAGATACGCAGTATTTT
V gene: TRBV11-2
D gene: NA
clone size: NA
J gene: TRBJ2-3

CDR3 protein: CASGSLAGFSGNTIYF
CDR3 DNA: TGTGCCAGCGGGTCCCTCGCGGGGTTCTCTGGAAACACCATATATTTT
V gene: TRBV28
D gene: NA
clone size: NA
J gene: TRBJ1-3

CDR3 protein: CASTGTGGAYEQYF
CDR3 DNA: TGTGCCAGCACCGGGACAGGGGGAGCCTACGAGCAGTACTTC
V gene: TRBV6-5
D gene: TRBD1
clone size: NA
J gene: TRBJ2-7

CDR3 protein: CASSGQGAANEKLFF
CDR3 DNA: TGTGCCAGCAGTGGACAGGGGGCGGCTAATGAAAAACTGTTTTTT
V gene: TRBV2
D gene: TRBD1
clone size: once
J gene: TRBJ1-4

CDR3 protein: CASSSPGQGGEQFF
CDR3 DNA: TGTGCCAGCAGCTCTCCCGGACAGGGAGGTGAGCAGTTCTTC
V gene: TRBV5-4
D gene: TRBD1
clone size: NA
J gene: TRBJ2-1

CDR3 protein: CATKGHLSNQPQHF
CDR3 DNA: TGTGCCACCAAGGGACACCTTAGCAATCAGCCCCAGCATTTT
V gene: TRBV19
D gene: NA
clone size: NA
J gene: TRBJ1-5

CDR3 protein: CSYRGVTNEKLFF
CDR3 DNA: TGCAGCTATAGGGGCGTGACTAATGAAAAACTGTTTTTT
V gene: TRBV29-1
D gene: NA
clone size: NA
J gene: TRBJ1-4

CDR3 protein: CASSSAGGSLETQYF
CDR3 DNA: TGTGCCAGCAGTTCTGCGGGGGGCTCTTTGGAGACCCAGTACTTC
V gene: TRBV27
D gene: TRBD2
clone size: NA
J gene: TRBJ2-5

CDR3 protein: CASSPILTGELFF
CDR3 DNA: TGTGCCAGCTCACCAATCCTCACCGGGGAGCTGTTTTTT
V gene: TRBV18
D gene: NA
clone size: once
J gene: TRBJ2-2

CDR3 protein: CASSHAGGTEAFF
CDR3 DNA: TGTGCCAGCAGCCATGCAGGGGGCACTGAAGCTTTCTTT
V gene: TRBV5-6
D gene: TRBD1
clone size: NA
J gene: TRBJ1-1

CDR3 protein: CASSQEGGGEMGNEQFF
CDR3 DNA: TGTGCCAGCAGCCAAGAAGGCGGGGGGGAAATGGGAAATGAGCAGTTCTTC
V gene: TRBV3-1/TRBV3-2
D gene: TRBD2
clone size: NA
J gene: TRBJ2-1

CDR3 protein: CASSEPDRDQGTEAFF
CDR3 DNA: TGCGCCAGCAGTGAGCCGGACCGGGACCAGGGGACTGAAGCTTTCTTT
V gene: TRBV10-2
D gene: NA
clone size: once
J gene: TRBJ1-1

CDR3 protein: CASTIGGGHADTQYF
CDR3 DNA: TGTGCCAGCACCATCGGGGGGGGCCACGCAGATACGCAGTATTTT
V gene: TRBV9
D gene: TRBD2
clone size: NA
J gene: TRBJ2-3

CDR3 protein: CASSFRNTEAFF
CDR3 DNA: TGTGCCAGCTCTTTTCGGAACACTGAAGCTTTCTTT
V gene: TRBV6-5
D gene: NA
clone size: NA
J gene: TRBJ1-1

CDR3 protein: CASSLGINIEGSSTDTQYF
CDR3 DNA: TGTGCCAGCAGCTTAGGTATAAATATAGAGGGCAGCAGCACAGATACGCAGTATTTT
V gene: TRBV7-9
D gene: NA
clone size: NA
J gene: TRBJ2-3

CDR3 protein: CATSDIQGGGYTF
CDR3 DNA: TGTGCCACCAGTGATATACAGGGGGGAGGCTACACCTTC
V gene: TRBV24-1
D gene: TRBD1
clone size: few
J gene: TRBJ1-2

CDR3 protein: CASSLGNGVDEQFF
CDR3 DNA: TGTGCCAGCAGCTTAGGGAACGGGGTGGATGAGCAGTTCTTC
V gene: TRBV11-2
D gene: NA
clone size: NA
J gene: TRBJ2-1

CDR3 protein: CASSPQGQGAYEQFF
CDR3 DNA: TGTGCCAGCTCTCCCCAGGGACAGGGGGCATATGAGCAGTTCTTC
V gene: TRBV3-1/TRBV3-2
D gene: TRBD1
clone size: NA
J gene: TRBJ2-1

CDR3 protein: CASSDMRGQEAFF
CDR3 DNA: TGTGCCAGCAGTGACATGAGGGGGCAAGAAGCTTTCTTT
V gene: TRBV6-4
D gene: TRBD1
clone size: NA
J gene: TRBJ1-1

CDR3 protein: CASMQGGQPQHF
CDR3 DNA: TGTGCCAGCATGCAGGGTGGCCAGCCCCAGCATTTT
V gene: TRBV6-6
D gene: NA
clone size: once
J gene: TRBJ1-5

CDR3 protein: CASTTGREFYEQYF
CDR3 DNA: TGTGCCAGCACCACCGGTAGGGAGTTTTACGAGCAGTACTTC
V gene: TRBV6-5
D gene: NA
clone size: NA
J gene: TRBJ2-7

CDR3 protein: CASSGLAGGRETQYF
CDR3 DNA: TGTGCCAGCAGTGGACTAGCGGGGGGGCGAGAGACCCAGTACTTC
V gene: TRBV28
D gene: TRBD2
clone size: NA
J gene: TRBJ2-5

CDR3 protein: CASSPRQRGVQETQYF
CDR3 DNA: TGTGCCAGCAGCCCAAGACAGCGGGGGGTGCAAGAGACCCAGTACTTC
V gene: TRBV7-9
D gene: TRBD2
clone size: NA
J gene: TRBJ2-5

CDR3 protein: CASSQSVGSPFDEQYF
CDR3 DNA: TGCGCCAGCAGTCAATCTGTTGGGAGCCCGTTCGACGAGCAGTACTTC
V gene: TRBV23-1
D gene: NA
clone size: NA
J gene: TRBJ2-7

CDR3 protein: CASTSSSPFYGYTF
CDR3 DNA: TGTGCCAGCACCTCGTCAAGCCCGTTCTATGGCTACACCTTC
V gene: TRBV7-2
D gene: NA
clone size: NA
J gene: TRBJ1-2

CDR3 protein: CASSAWDRTYEAFF
CDR3 DNA: TGTGCCAGCAGCGCCTGGGACAGAACCTACGAAGCTTTCTTT
V gene: TRBV7-9
D gene: TRBD1
clone size: NA
J gene: TRBJ1-1

CDR3 protein: CASRAGQAPEAFF
CDR3 DNA: TGTGCCAGCAGGGCCGGACAGGCCCCCGAAGCTTTCTTT
V gene: TRBV6-1
D gene: TRBD1
clone size: NA
J gene: TRBJ1-1

CDR3 protein: CASSLRGLAGPLSYEQYF
CDR3 DNA: TGTGCCAGCAGTTTAAGGGGACTAGCGGGGCCACTCTCCTACGAGCAGTACTTC
V gene: TRBV27
D gene: TRBD2
clone size: NA
J gene: TRBJ2-7